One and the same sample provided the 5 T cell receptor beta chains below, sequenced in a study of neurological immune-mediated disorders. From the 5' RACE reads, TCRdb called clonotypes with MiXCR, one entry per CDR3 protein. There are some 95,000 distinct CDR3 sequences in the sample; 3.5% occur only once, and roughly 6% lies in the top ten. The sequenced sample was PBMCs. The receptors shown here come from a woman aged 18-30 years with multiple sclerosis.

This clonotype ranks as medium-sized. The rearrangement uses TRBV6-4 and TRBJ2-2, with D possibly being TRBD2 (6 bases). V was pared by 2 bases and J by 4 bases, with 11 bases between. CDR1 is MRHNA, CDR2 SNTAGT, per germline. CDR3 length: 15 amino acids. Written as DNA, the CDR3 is TGTGCCAGCAGTGACCTTAGCGGTACCACCGGGGAGCTGTTTTTT. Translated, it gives CASSDLSGTTGELFF.

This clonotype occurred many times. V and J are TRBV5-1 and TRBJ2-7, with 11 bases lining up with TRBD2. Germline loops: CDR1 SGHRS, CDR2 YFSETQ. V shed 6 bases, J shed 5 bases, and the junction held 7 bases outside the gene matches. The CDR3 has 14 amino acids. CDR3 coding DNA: TGCGCCAGCAACCCTAGCGGGGGGATCAACGAGCAGTACTTC. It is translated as CASNPSGGINEQYF.

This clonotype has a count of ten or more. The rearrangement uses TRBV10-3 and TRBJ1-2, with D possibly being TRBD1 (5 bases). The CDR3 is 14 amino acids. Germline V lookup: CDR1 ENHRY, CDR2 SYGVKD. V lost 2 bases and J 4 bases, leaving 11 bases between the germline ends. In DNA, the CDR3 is TGTGCCATCAGTGAGGCCAGGGTTCCCTATGGCTACACCTTC. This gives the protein CAISEARVPYGYTF.

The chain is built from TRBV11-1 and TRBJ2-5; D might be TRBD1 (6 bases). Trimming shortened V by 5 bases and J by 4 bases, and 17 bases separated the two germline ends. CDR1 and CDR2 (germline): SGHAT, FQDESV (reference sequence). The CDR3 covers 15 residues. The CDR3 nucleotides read TGTGCCAGCAGCCCACGACAGGCCGTCCGAGAGACCCAGTACTTC. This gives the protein CASSPRQAVRETQYF.

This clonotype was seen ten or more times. CDR3 region: CASSTTGSNYNEQFF. CDR3 in DNA: TGTGCCAGCAGCACGACAGGATCTAACTACAATGAGCAGTTCTTC. The chain carries TRBV5-5 and TRBJ2-1; D possibly corresponds to TRBD1 (6 bases). With 4 bases removed from V and 3 bases from J, the gap between germline ends came to 14 bases. This CDR3 region has 15 residues. Germline assignment: CDR1 SGHKS and CDR2 YYEKEE (reference sequence). The entire variable domain, with the rest obtained from reference TRBV5-5 and TRBJ2-1, is as follows: DAGVTQSPTHLIKTRGQQVTLRCSPISGHKSVSWYQQVLGQGPQFIFQYYEKEERGRGNFPDRFSARQFPNYSSELNVNALLLGDSALYLCASSTTGSNYNEQFFGPGTRLTVL.